The source of this T cell receptor beta chain is a study of shared clonotypes between healthy human individuals. Using immunoSEQ multiplex PCR, the repertoire was profiled, and TCRdb retains in-frame clones only, with some absent. This table holds about 680,000 clones, roughly 72% found once. To note about this clone: What it binds is unknown.

Study-wide findings and caveats: How much donors shared clonotypes was expected to be affected by sequencing depth. Inspection by rarefaction showed sorted-subset sequencing to be incomplete despite large depth. Non-shared clonotypes displayed generation probabilities falling below those of clonotypes present in all four donors.

The clonotype comes from a woman in her twenties or thirties in good health. Input material: memory CD4+ T cells sorted from blood. Subset in this sample: CD45RA-negative fraction.

CDR3 residues: CSAREVTQYF. The CDR3 DNA is TGCAGTGCTAGAGAGGTTACGCAGTACTTC. V and J are TRBV20-1 and TRBJ2-7; D is uncertain. The CDR3 covers 10 residues. Trimming pared 0 bases from V and 9 bases from J, leaving 6 bases between. Germline values: CDR1 DFQATT, CDR2 SNEGSKA (reference sequence).